This TCR beta chain stems from a study of T cells in Graves' hyperthyroidism and ophthalmopathy (dated by TCRdb to the late 2010s). With regard to the full study: Peripheral blood samples were taken at initial diagnosis, before any treatment was given. To identify distinguishing TCR V-J signatures, a discovery cohort of some 99 patients was used, comprising some 45 with Graves' ophthalmopathy and around 60 with stable Graves' hyperthyroidism. An independent validation cohort of under 20 hyperthyroidism patients and about 15 patients who later progressed to ophthalmopathy tested prospective prediction of ophthalmopathy. The 95 to 100 discovery patients were randomly divided into training and test sets at a 7:3 ratio. In several Graves' hyperthyroidism patients, the study also compared T-cell repertoires from thyroid tissue with T-cell repertoires from blood. After sampling, hyperthyroidism patients received methimazole starting at 30 mg daily, and ophthalmopathy patients received high-dose intravenous methylprednisolone. The paper describes TCR Vbeta CDR3 sequencing of 135 peripheral blood samples, made up of 43 ophthalmopathy patients, over 70 hyperthyroidism patients and 17 progressor patients.

Trimmed from V: 4 bases; trimmed from J: 7 bases; junction bases lacking a gene match: 9. From the cysteine through the phenylalanine, the CDR3 covers 16 amino acids. Just the 48-base CDR3 DNA is kept, in frame starting at base 1. CDR1 and CDR2 were assigned from the germline V gene (reference sequence) as SEHNR and FQNEAQ. Findings and caveats that apply to the study as a whole: Most expanded thyroid clonotypes (frequency above 0.001) were also found in blood, which suggests that blood repertoires may mirror thyroid immune responses. In cross-validation, a model built on a 13 V-J signature told ophthalmopathy apart from stable hyperthyroidism with approximately 90% sensitivity and roughly 81% specificity, and in testing the same model reached 80%/75%. In validation, progression to ophthalmopathy was predicted by the model with approximately 67% sensitivity and 72.22% specificity, a median of 6.5 months before onset. Sample size was not statistically predetermined, and blinding of investigators to group allocation was not performed.

The TCR beta CDR3 regions were amplified from the RNA transcripts. For the first round of RT-PCR on the TCR CDR3, the HTBI primer set was used together with the Qiagen OneStep RT-PCR kit. A second multiplex PCR round built the libraries, followed by size selection and purification. Paired-end sequencing of the libraries was performed with 100 bp reads on an Illumina HiSeq2000. Per the authors' processing: SOAPnuke was used to process the raw data, removing reads that contained adapters or uncalled bases, had a mean Phred below 15, or lacked an exact match to the constant primer or identifier. High-quality paired reads were merged with COPE v1.2.5, and unique nucleotide sequences were defined as clonotypes. MiTCR v1.1 was used to align clonotypes to the IMGT TRBV, TRBD and TRBJ reference segments. Only V-J combinations with frequency above 0.0001, covering 99% to 99.2% of repertoires, were analysed. The TCS score was defined as F50 (clonal expansion) divided by E x V (chaos), with BLOSUM62-based TCRdist calculated between CDR3 peptides within each V-J. Welch's t-statistics and random forest reduced 514 V-J features to around 14, which were used in a naive Bayes classifier (R e1071). Clones were called with MiXCR by TCRdb after fastp trimmed the public reads at Q25, and only in-frame beta chains were retained. For every CDR3 protein sequence, its rows merge into one entry that carries the most common genes and DNA. It is TCRdb's table, rather than the study itself, that gives the V and J calls and clone size. For this sample the table gives about 300,000 distinct CDR3 sequences, of which 15% to 20% were detected only once. The top ten clones comprise 35% to 40% of the sample.

A remark on this clonotype: Its binding antigen is unknown. The input lacks base qualities; no much larger clone sits a single base away.

In the ophthalmopathy patients, disease was moderately to severely active, with a Clinical Activity Score of 3 or more, a NOSPECS grade of 4 or more, and a duration of less than 3 months. Patients with uncontrolled infections, other autoimmune diseases, pregnancy or lactation were excluded. Diagnoses were based on clinical symptoms, serum thyroxine and TRAb, thyroid ultrasound and orbital computed tomography. PBMCs were separated from 7.5 to 10 ml of fresh peripheral blood using Ficoll-Paque density gradient centrifugation. Trizol reagent was used to extract total RNA, and RNA quality was then checked on an Agilent 2100 Bioanalyzer.

This TCR derives from a man aged 50 or older with Graves' ophthalmopathy. The sequence joins TRBV7-9 to TRBJ1-6, with TRBD1 matching 8 junction bases. The sequencing input was blood. The CDR3 corresponds to CASSYLGQGGNSPLHF. The sequenced DNA is TGTGCCAGCAGCTACCTCGGACAGGGAGGAAATTCACCCCTCCACTTT.